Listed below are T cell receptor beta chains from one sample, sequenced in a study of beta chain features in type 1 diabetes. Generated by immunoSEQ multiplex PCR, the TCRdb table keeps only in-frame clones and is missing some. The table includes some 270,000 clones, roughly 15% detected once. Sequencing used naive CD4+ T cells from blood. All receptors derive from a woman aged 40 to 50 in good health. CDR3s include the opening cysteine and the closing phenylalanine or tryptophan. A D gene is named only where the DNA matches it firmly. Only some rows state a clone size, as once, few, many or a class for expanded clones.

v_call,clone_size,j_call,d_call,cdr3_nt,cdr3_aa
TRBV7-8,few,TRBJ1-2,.,TGTGCCAGCAGCTCGGAGGGCTACACCTTC,CASSSEGYTF
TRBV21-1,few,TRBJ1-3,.,TGTGCGGGAAGGGGACTGGGAAACACCATATATTTT,CAGRGLGNTIYF
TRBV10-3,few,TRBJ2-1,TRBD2,TGTGCCACCTTAGCGGGGGGCGAGTACAATGAGCAGTTCTTC,CATLAGGEYNEQFF
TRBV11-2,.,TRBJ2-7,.,TGTGCCAGCAGCTTAGTTTCATCCTACGAGCAGTACTTC,CASSLVSSYEQYF
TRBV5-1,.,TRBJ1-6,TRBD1,TGCGCCAGCCAGGGACAGGAGAATTCACCCCTCCACTTT,CASQGQENSPLHF
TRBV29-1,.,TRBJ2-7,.,TGCAGCGTTAATGGGGGGATGTCCTACGAGCAGTACTTC,CSVNGGMSYEQYF
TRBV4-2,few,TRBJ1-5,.,TGTGCCAGCAGCCGCGGTGAGGGTCAGCCCCAGCATTTT,CASSRGEGQPQHF
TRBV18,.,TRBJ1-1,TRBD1,TGTGCCAGCTCGCTGAAACTACGACAGGGTGGGAACACTGAAGCTTTCTTT,CASSLKLRQGGNTEAFF
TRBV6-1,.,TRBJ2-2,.,TGTGCCAGCAGTGAACGGGTACCCACCGGGGAGCTGTTTTTT,CASSERVPTGELFF
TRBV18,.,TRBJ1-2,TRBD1,TGTGCCAGCTCACCACTGAGGGACAGACTTTATGGCTACACCTTC,CASSPLRDRLYGYTF
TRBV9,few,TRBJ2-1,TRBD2,TGTGCCAGCAGCGTAGCTCAGCGGGGGCCCTACAATGAGCAGTTCTTC,CASSVAQRGPYNEQFF
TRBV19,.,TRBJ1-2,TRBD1,TGTGCCAGCAGCAGGGGGGACAGTTTTAACTATGGCTACACCTTC,CASSRGDSFNYGYTF
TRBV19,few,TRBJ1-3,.,TGTGCCAGTAGTAGAACAGCCTCTGGAAACACCATATATTTT,CASSRTASGNTIYF
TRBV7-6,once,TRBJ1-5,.,TGTGCCAGCAGCTCAATAGACAATCAGCCCCAGCATTTT,CASSSIDNQPQHF
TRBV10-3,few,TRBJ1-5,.,TGTGCCATCAGTGAGTCACAGGGAGAGCCGTTTCAGCCCCAGCATTTT,CAISESQGEPFQPQHF
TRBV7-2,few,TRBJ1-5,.,TGTGCCAGCAGCTTACGGGGGAATCAGCCCCAGCATTTT,CASSLRGNQPQHF
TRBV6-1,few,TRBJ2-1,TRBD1,TGTGCCAGCAGCGGGACAGGGGCCAATGAGCAGTTCTTC,CASSGTGANEQFF
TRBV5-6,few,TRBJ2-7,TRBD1,TGTGCCAGCAGCAACGGACAGGGGCCCTACGAGCAGTACTTC,CASSNGQGPYEQYF
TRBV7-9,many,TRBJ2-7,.,TGTGCCGCGTCCTCGGGGAACGAGCAGTACTTC,CAASSGNEQYF
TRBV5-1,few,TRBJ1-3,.,TGTGCCAGCAGCTTACCAGGAAACTTTCCGACCATATATTTT,CASSLPGNFPTIYF
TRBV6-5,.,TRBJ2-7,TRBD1,TGTGCCAGCAGCCGGGGGACAGGGGGCTACGAGCAGTACTTC,CASSRGTGGYEQYF
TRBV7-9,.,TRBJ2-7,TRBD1,TGTGCCAGCCTCAGGACAGGCCGTTCCTACGAGCAGTACTTC,CASLRTGRSYEQYF
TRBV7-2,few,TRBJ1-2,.,TGTGCCAGCAGCTTATCAGCGGGGCTCTATGGCTACACCTTC,CASSLSAGLYGYTF
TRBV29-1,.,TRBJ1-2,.,TGCAGCGTTGGGGATCAGGGATATGGCTACACCTTC,CSVGDQGYGYTF
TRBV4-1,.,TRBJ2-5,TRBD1,TGCGCCAGCAGCCAAGTCGGGACAGGGGGCTCGGAGACCCAGTACTTC,CASSQVGTGGSETQYF
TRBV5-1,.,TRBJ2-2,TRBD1,TGCGCCAGCAGCTTGGACAGGGGATCGAACACCGGGGAGCTGTTTTTT,CASSLDRGSNTGELFF
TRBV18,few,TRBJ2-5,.,TGTGCCAGCTCACCACCAGGGACCGGGGGAGGAGAGACCCAGTACTTC,CASSPPGTGGGETQYF
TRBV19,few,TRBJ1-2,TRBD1,TGTGCCAGTAGTATCCCCGACAGGGGAGGTGGCTACACCTTC,CASSIPDRGGGYTF
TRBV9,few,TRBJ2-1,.,TGTGCCAGCAGCGTAGGGGCAGGGTCGGGTGAGCAGTTCTTC,CASSVGAGSGEQFF
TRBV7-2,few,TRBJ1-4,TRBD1,TGTGCCAGCAGCTCAGACAGGGGTAATGAAAAACTGTTTTTT,CASSSDRGNEKLFF
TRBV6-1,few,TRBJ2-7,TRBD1,TGTGCCAGCAATCAAAGGACAGGGGGCGTGAACGAGCAGTACTTC,CASNQRTGGVNEQYF
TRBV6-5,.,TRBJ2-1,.,TGTGCCAGCAGTGGCCGGGGGTTGGAGTTCTTC,CASSGRGLEFF
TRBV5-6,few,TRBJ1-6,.,TGTGCCAGCAGCTTGGGGGGCCAGGGGAGTTGGTCACCCCTCCACTTT,CASSLGGQGSWSPLHF
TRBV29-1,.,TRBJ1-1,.,TGCAGCGTTGGTTCCGGAGGCGAACGGACTGAAGCTTTCTTT,CSVGSGGERTEAFF
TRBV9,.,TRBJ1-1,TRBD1,TGTGCCAGCAGCGTAGCTGGGACAGGGTGGATCGGCACTGAAGCTTTCTTT,CASSVAGTGWIGTEAFF
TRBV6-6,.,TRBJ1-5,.,TGTGCCAGCGGTATCCTCGGTCAGCCCCAGCATTTT,CASGILGQPQHF
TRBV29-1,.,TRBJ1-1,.,TGCAGCGTGATGACAGGGAACACTGAAGCTTTCTTT,CSVMTGNTEAFF
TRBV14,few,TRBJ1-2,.,TGTGCCAGCAGCCAAGACAGGGCATATGGCTACACCTTC,CASSQDRAYGYTF
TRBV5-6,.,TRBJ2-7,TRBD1,TGTGCCAGCAGCTTGGCATGGACAGGGGTTTACGAGCAGTACTTC,CASSLAWTGVYEQYF
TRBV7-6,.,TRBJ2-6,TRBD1,TGTGCCAGCAGCTACACCGGGACAGGGTCCAACGTCCTGACTTTC,CASSYTGTGSNVLTF
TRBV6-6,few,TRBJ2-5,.,TGTGCCAGCAGCCGACGTACAGGTCCGGCAGAGACCCAGTACTTC,CASSRRTGPAETQYF
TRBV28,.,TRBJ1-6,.,TGTGCCAGCAGTTTCAGTTTGGGGGGGTCGGGTAATTCACCCCTCCACTTT,CASSFSLGGSGNSPLHF
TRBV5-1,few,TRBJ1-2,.,TGCGCCAGCAGCCCTAGTCTAGCTAACTATGGCTACACCTTC,CASSPSLANYGYTF
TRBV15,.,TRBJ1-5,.,TGTGCCACCAGCAGAGGGACAGCACCTTATAGCAATCAGCCCCAGCATTTT,CATSRGTAPYSNQPQHF
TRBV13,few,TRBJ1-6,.,TGTGCCAGCAGCCCGACTCGGGGTTCCTATAATTCACCCCTCCACTTT,CASSPTRGSYNSPLHF
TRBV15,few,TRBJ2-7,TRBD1,TGTGCCACCAGCAGAGAATTCACCGGGACAGGGGCCTACGAGCAGTACTTC,CATSREFTGTGAYEQYF
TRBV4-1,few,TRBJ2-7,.,TGCGCCAGCAGCTCCATTGGGACACCGTCCTACGAGCAGTACTTC,CASSSIGTPSYEQYF
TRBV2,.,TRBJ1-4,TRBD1,TGTGCCAGCCCTCAGCAGGGGGAAGAAAAACTGTTTTTT,CASPQQGEEKLFF
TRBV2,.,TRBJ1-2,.,TGTGCCAGCAGTAGCAGGGGTCGGAACTATGGCTACACCTTC,CASSSRGRNYGYTF
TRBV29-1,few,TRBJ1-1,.,TGCAGCGGTAGACAGGCCATGAACACTGAAGCTTTCTTT,CSGRQAMNTEAFF
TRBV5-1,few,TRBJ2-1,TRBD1,TGCGCCAGCAGCCTACGACAGGGTAGTGAGCAGTTCTTC,CASSLRQGSEQFF
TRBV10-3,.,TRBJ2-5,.,TGTGCCATCAGTATGTTGGCAGAGGCCCAGTACTTC,CAISMLAEAQYF
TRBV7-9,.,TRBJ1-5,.,TGTGCCAGCAGCCCTGGACAGCTAGGACAGCCCCAGCATTTT,CASSPGQLGQPQHF
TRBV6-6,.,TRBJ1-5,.,TGTGCCAGCAGTCCCATCCAGACAGGCCAGCCCCAGCATTTT,CASSPIQTGQPQHF